This T cell receptor beta chain came from a study of shared clonotypes between healthy human individuals. Sequencing was performed with immunoSEQ multiplex PCR; in TCRdb, only in-frame clones are kept and a portion is missing. In the table there are fewer than 400,000 clones, over 65% of which are singletons. The CDR3 is 15 amino acids. CDR1 is MNHEY, CDR2 SVGAGI, per germline. V dropped 2 bases and J dropped 3; count of bases not matched to a gene: 6. This sequence joins TRBV6-5 and TRBJ2-7; 8 nucleotides match TRBD1. The sample taken for sequencing was memory CD4+ T cells sorted from blood. The subset is: CD45RA-negative fraction. The source is a man younger than 40 in good health. The CDR3 bases are TGTGCCAGCAGTTACATCGGACAGGGTCTCTACGAGCAGTACTTC. Translated: CASSYIGQGLYEQYF.